This T cell receptor beta chain was found in a study of T cells expressing NK-cell markers. Study at large: In sorted CD3+CD56+NKG2C+, CD3+CD56+NKG2C- and CD3+CD56-NKG2C+ T cells, TCR beta repertoires were obtained. HCMV seropositivity marked most of the eight sequenced donors; one was seronegative.

TCR beta cDNA was made by 5'RACE template switching with UMIs. TCRdb re-called the 5' RACE reads and gives one entry per CDR3 protein, without DNA. The sample shows roughly 300,000 distinct CDR3 sequences, and 4.2% sits with its ten largest clones. The study, taken as a whole, reports: Top CD8+ clonotypes included the dominant CD3+CD56+NKG2C+ clonotypes in 5 or 6 donors.

A note on this clonotype: Its antigen is not identified.

CDR3 length: 14 residues. Germline CDR1 reads LGHNA; CDR2 reads YSLEER. This clonotype was obtained from a woman aged 18 to 69 in good health. The V gene is TRBV4-3, the J gene TRBJ2-3; TCRdb calls TRBD2, which cannot be checked without DNA. The material sequenced was blood T cells: a sorted CD56 or NKG2C T cell subset, CD4+ or CD8+ T cells, or bulk PBMC T cells (not recorded which). The CDR3 loop reads CASSQGAGADTQYF.